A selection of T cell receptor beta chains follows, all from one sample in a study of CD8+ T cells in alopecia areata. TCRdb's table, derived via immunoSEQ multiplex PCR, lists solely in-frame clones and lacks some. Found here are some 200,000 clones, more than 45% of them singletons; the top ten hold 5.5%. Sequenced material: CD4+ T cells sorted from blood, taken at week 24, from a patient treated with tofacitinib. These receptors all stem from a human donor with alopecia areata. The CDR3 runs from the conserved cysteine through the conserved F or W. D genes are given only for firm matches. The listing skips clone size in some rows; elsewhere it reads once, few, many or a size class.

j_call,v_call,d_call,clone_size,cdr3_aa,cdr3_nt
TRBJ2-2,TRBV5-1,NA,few,CASSFISLAGPGELFF,TGCGCCAGCAGCTTCATCTCTCTCGCGGGACCCGGGGAGCTGTTTTTT
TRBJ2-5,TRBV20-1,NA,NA,CSARTVETQYF,TGCAGTGCTAGGACCGTGGAGACCCAGTACTTC
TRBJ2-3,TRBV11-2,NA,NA,CASSLSGRRDTQYF,TGTGCCAGCAGCTTATCGGGGCGTAGAGATACGCAGTATTTT
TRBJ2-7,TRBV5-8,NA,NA,CASSWDGRTYEQYF,TGTGCCAGCAGTTGGGACGGAAGGACCTACGAGCAGTACTTC
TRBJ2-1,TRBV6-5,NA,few,CAISGTPYNEQFF,TGTGCCATCAGCGGGACACCCTACAATGAGCAGTTCTTC
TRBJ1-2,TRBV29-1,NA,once,CSVEGGGAYYGYTF,TGCAGCGTTGAGGGCGGGGGCGCATACTATGGCTACACCTTC
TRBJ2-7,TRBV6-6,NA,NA,CASSYGGTAYEQYF,TGTGCCAGCAGTTACGGGGGCACCGCCTACGAGCAGTACTTC
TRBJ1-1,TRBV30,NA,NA,CAWSRVLNTEAFF,TGTGCCTGGAGTAGGGTCCTGAACACTGAAGCTTTCTTT
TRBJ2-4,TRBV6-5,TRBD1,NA,CASSYQGQGLSIQYF,TGTGCCAGCAGTTACCAGGGACAGGGTCTTAGCATTCAGTACTTC
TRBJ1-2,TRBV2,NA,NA,CASSGGGQNYGYTF,TGTGCCAGCAGTGGTGGGGGGCAGAACTATGGCTACACCTTC
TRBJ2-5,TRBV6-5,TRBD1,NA,CASTQTGDETQYF,TGTGCCAGCACCCAAACAGGGGACGAGACCCAGTACTTC
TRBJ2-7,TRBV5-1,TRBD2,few,CASSIRGRVHEQYF,TGCGCCAGCAGCATTCGGGGGAGGGTCCACGAGCAGTACTTC
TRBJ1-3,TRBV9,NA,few,CASSVAVGSEYTIYF,TGTGCCAGCAGCGTAGCTGTCGGCTCTGAGTACACCATATATTTT
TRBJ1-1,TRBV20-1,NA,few,CSARATWEAFF,TGCAGTGCTAGGGCGACATGGGAAGCTTTCTTT
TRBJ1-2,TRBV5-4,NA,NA,CASSLRGGDGYTF,TGTGCCAGCAGCTTGCGTGGGGGAGATGGCTACACCTTC
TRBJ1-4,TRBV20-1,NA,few,CSARGEKLFF,TGCAGTGCTAGGGGAGAAAAACTGTTTTTT
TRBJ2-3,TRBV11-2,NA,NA,CASSLYQADTQYF,TGTGCCAGCAGCCTATACCAGGCAGATACGCAGTATTTT
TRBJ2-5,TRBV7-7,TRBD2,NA,CASSTSGGAVETQYF,TGTGCCAGCAGCACCAGCGGGGGGGCCGTGGAGACCCAGTACTTC
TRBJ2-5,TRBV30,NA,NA,CAWSVGGAGGETQYF,TGTGCCTGGAGTGTAGGGGGAGCGGGCGGGGAGACCCAGTACTTC
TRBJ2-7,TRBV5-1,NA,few,CASSLEGSPFGQYF,TGCGCCAGCAGCTTGGAGGGCAGCCCGTTTGGGCAGTACTTC
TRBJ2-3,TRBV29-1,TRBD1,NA,CSVYAGQATDTQYF,TGCAGCGTGTACGCGGGACAGGCTACAGATACGCAGTATTTT
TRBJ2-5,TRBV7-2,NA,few,CASTPRGGGGETQYF,TGTGCCAGCACTCCACGAGGGGGAGGTGGAGAGACCCAGTACTTC
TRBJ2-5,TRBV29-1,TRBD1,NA,CSGWGTGTETQYF,TGCAGCGGCTGGGGGACAGGGACAGAGACCCAGTACTTC
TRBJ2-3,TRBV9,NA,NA,CASSIQGRDTQYF,TGTGCCAGCAGCATACAGGGTCGGGATACGCAGTATTTT
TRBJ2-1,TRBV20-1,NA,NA,CSAPRLYEQFF,TGCAGTGCGCCTCGCCTGTATGAGCAGTTCTTC
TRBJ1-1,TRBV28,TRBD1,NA,CASSSGTGFHTEAFF,TGTGCCAGCAGTTCAGGGACAGGGTTCCACACTGAAGCTTTCTTT
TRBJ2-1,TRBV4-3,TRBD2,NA,CASSHGSGGAANEQFF,TGCGCCAGCAGCCACGGCTCCGGGGGGGCTGCGAATGAGCAGTTCTTC
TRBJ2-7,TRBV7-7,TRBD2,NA,CASSYAGTSGYEQYF,TGTGCCAGCAGCTACGCCGGGACTAGCGGCTACGAGCAGTACTTC
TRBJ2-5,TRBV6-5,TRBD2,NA,CASSAGGARETQYF,TGTGCCAGCAGTGCCGGGGGGGCCCGGGAGACCCAGTACTTC
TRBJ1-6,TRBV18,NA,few,CASSPEGNSPLHF,TGTGCCAGCTCACCAGAGGGCAATTCACCCCTCCACTTT
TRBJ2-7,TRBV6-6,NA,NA,CASSYSTQRSSYEQYF,TGTGCCAGCAGTTACTCGACTCAGAGATCCTCCTACGAGCAGTACTTC
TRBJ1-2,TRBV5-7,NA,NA,CASSLGVLRGTYGYTF,TGTGCCAGCAGTCTTGGAGTCCTGAGGGGAACCTATGGCTACACCTTC
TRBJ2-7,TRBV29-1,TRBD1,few,CSVARDRVSEQYF,TGCAGCGTTGCCCGGGACAGGGTGAGTGAGCAGTACTTC
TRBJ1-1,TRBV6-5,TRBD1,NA,CASSWTGGTEAFF,TGTGCCAGCAGTTGGACAGGGGGCACTGAAGCTTTCTTT
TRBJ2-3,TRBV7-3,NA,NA,CASSLTLASGTDTQYF,TGTGCCAGCAGCTTAACGTTGGCCTCGGGGACAGATACGCAGTATTTT
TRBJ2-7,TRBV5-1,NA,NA,CASSLIQGSRDEQYF,TGCGCCAGCAGCTTGATTCAGGGGTCCCGGGACGAGCAGTACTTC
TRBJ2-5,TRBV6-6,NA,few,CASSNTLETQYF,TGTGCCAGCAGTAATACTCTAGAGACCCAGTACTTC
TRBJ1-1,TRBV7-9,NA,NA,CASSLGPNEAFF,TGTGCCAGCAGCTTAGGACCGAATGAAGCTTTCTTT
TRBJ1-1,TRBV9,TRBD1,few,CASSEPPDRGLEAFF,TGTGCCAGCAGCGAGCCTCCGGACAGGGGACTCGAAGCTTTCTTT
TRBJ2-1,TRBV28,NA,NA,CASSPILLDNEQFF,TGTGCCAGCAGTCCCATCTTACTTGACAATGAGCAGTTCTTC
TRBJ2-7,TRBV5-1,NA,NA,CASSLAPGGGSYEQYF,TGCGCCAGCAGCTTGGCCCCCGGAGGGGGATCCTACGAGCAGTACTTC
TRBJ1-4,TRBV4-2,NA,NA,CASSQDSATNEKLFF,TGTGCCAGCAGCCAAGACAGCGCAACTAATGAAAAACTGTTTTTT
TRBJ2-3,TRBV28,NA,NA,CASQGGVADTQYF,TGTGCCTCACAGGGAGGTGTCGCAGATACGCAGTATTTT
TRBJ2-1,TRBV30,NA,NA,CAWNPTAYNEQFF,TGTGCCTGGAACCCGACAGCCTACAATGAGCAGTTCTTC
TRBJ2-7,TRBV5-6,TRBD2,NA,CASSHSGRLSYEQYF,TGTGCCAGCAGTCATAGCGGGAGGTTATCCTACGAGCAGTACTTC
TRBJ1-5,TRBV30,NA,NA,CAWSGVGSNQPQHF,TGTGCCTGGAGTGGGGTTGGGAGCAATCAGCCCCAGCATTTT
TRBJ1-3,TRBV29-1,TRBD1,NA,CSVDRAKGPGNTIYF,TGCAGCGTGGACAGGGCTAAAGGTCCTGGAAACACCATATATTTT
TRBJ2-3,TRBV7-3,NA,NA,CASSLLSSTDTQYF,TGTGCCAGCAGCTTATTATCTAGCACAGATACGCAGTATTTT
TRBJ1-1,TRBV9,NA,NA,CASSPTGRVEAFF,TGTGCCAGCAGCCCAACGGGCAGGGTTGAAGCTTTCTTT
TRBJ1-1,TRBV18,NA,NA,CASSPGRRNTEAFF,TGTGCCAGCTCACCAGGGCGTCGGAACACTGAAGCTTTCTTT
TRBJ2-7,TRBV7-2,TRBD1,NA,CASSFRTGGAEQYF,TGTGCCAGCAGCTTTCGGACAGGGGGCGCCGAGCAGTACTTC
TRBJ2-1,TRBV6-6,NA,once,CASSYRTIYNEQFF,TGTGCCAGCAGTTACAGGACTATTTACAATGAGCAGTTCTTC
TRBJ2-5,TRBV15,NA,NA,CATSRDGIETQYF,TGTGCCACCAGCAGAGACGGAATCGAGACCCAGTACTTC
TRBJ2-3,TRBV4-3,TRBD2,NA,CASSQFTGGARADTQYF,TGCGCCAGCAGCCAATTCACCGGGGGGGCGAGGGCAGATACGCAGTATTTT